This T cell receptor beta chain was observed in a study of blood T cells in healthy people across ages. Broader study findings: Considered underestimates were the diversity estimates obtained from one million T cells.

Through a sample-barcoded 5' primer and a J-beta primer mix, a second PCR was run for roughly 6 to 12 cycles. One entry per CDR3 protein results from TCRdb running MiXCR on the 5' RACE reads. The table shows roughly 1,500,000 distinct CDR3 sequences, with about 31% occurring only once. Isolating PBMCs gave at least 6.5 million of these cells per sample. This clonotype was picked up a small number of times. Its target is not known. The sequenced sample was blood. This sequence was found in a woman aged 25 to 39 in good health.

The CDR3 nucleotides read TGTGCCAGCAGTTACGCAGGGGGTTACTATGGCTACACCTTC. It codes for CASSYAGGYYGYTF. This sequence joins TRBV6-5 and TRBJ1-2; 7 bases are a match to TRBD1. V was clipped by 2 bases and J by 3 bases; unmatched bases: 3. The CDR3 is 14 amino acids. Germline V gives CDR1 MNHEY, CDR2 SVGAGI.